A selection of T cell receptor beta chains follows, all from one sample in a study of blood T cell repertoires in COVID-19. Using immunoSEQ multiplex PCR, the repertoire was profiled, and TCRdb retains in-frame clones only, with some absent. The data contain under 250,000 clones, around 82% of them singletons. Sequenced material: peripheral blood. The receptors here all came from a woman aged 70-85 years with acute or convalescent COVID-19. Both conserved end residues are part of each CDR3. A D gene is named only where the DNA matches it firmly. Where a row states a size, it is once, few, many or the class of an expanded clone; other rows omit it.

D	size	V	J	DNA	CDR3
-	-	TRBV27	TRBJ2-5	TGTGCCAGCAGTTCCCCTGCAGGGGCAGGCGTCCAAGAGACCCAGTACTTC	CASSSPAGAGVQETQYF
TRBD1	-	TRBV9	TRBJ1-2	TGTGCCAGCAGCCCCTGGACAGGGGGCAACTATGGCTACACCTTC	CASSPWTGGNYGYTF
-	-	TRBV12-3/TRBV12-4	TRBJ2-1	TGTGCCAGCAGTTCGGGGTGGGACAATGAGCAGTTCTTC	CASSSGWDNEQFF
-	-	TRBV19	TRBJ1-6	TGTGCCAGTAGTACGGGGGAGTCGCCCGGATCACCCCTCCACTTT	CASSTGESPGSPLHF
-	-	TRBV10-1	TRBJ1-2	TGCGCCAGCAGTTCTACTCAGGGTAATGGCTACACCTTC	CASSSTQGNGYTF
TRBD2	few	TRBV9	TRBJ2-5	TGTGCCAGCAGCGTAGGCGGGAGGGGGCAAGAGACCCAGTACTTC	CASSVGGRGQETQYF
-	-	TRBV30	TRBJ1-6	TGTGCCTGGAGTCCGATCAGGGCGGCACCCCTCCACTTT	CAWSPIRAAPLHF
TRBD2	-	TRBV6-5	TRBJ2-1	TGTGCCACCCGACTAGCGGGCGGCAATGAGCAGTTCTTC	CATRLAGGNEQFF
-	few	TRBV30	TRBJ1-6	TGTGCCTGGAGTATACAGGGCGATTCACCCCTCCACTTT	CAWSIQGDSPLHF
TRBD1	-	TRBV4-1	TRBJ1-4	TGCGCCAGCAGCCAACAGGGGGCTTTCGAAAAACTGTTTTTT	CASSQQGAFEKLFF
TRBD2	-	TRBV28	TRBJ2-7	TGTGCCACCCTGACTAGCGGAGCCTCCTACGAGCAGTACTTC	CATLTSGASYEQYF
TRBD2	-	TRBV20-1	TRBJ2-7	TGCAGTGCTAGTTGGGCGGGAGATTTAGAGCAGTACTTC	CSASWAGDLEQYF
-	-	TRBV29-1	TRBJ2-1	TGCAGCGTTGAACGAGAAGCCGGTTCCTACAATGAGCAGTTCTTC	CSVEREAGSYNEQFF
-	-	TRBV6-6	TRBJ1-4	TGTGCCAGCAGTTACTCAGGGAGGGATAATGAAAAACTGTTTTTT	CASSYSGRDNEKLFF
TRBD1	once	TRBV10-3	TRBJ2-7	TGTGCCATCACCACGGACAGGGGGAGCTCCTACGAGCAGTACTTC	CAITTDRGSSYEQYF
-	-	TRBV6-5	TRBJ1-6	TGTGCCAGCAGTTACTCGTTCGCGACAGCAAAGGGGGCCCTCCACTTT	CASSYSFATAKGALHF
-	-	TRBV11-3	TRBJ2-7	TGTGCCAGCAGCTTCCAGGGGACCTACGAGCAGTACTTC	CASSFQGTYEQYF
-	-	TRBV9	TRBJ2-7	TGTGCCAGCAGCGTTGGGCCAACGAGCTCCTACGAGCAGTACTTC	CASSVGPTSSYEQYF
-	-	TRBV25-1	TRBJ2-3	TGTGCCAGCAGCCTCGGACAGATAGCAGATACGCAGTATTTT	CASSLGQIADTQYF
TRBD2	once	TRBV29-1	TRBJ2-1	TGCAGTGCTACTGGGACTAGCTATTTCTTC	CSATGTSYFF
TRBD1	-	TRBV5-1	TRBJ2-2	TGCGCCAGCAGCTTACTGACAGGGATGGACACCGGGGAGCTGTTTTTT	CASSLLTGMDTGELFF
-	-	TRBV12-3/TRBV12-4	TRBJ2-5	TGTGCCAGCAGTTTCCGAGGACAAGAGACCCAGTACTTC	CASSFRGQETQYF
TRBD2	-	TRBV13	TRBJ2-3	TGTGCCAGCAGCTTAGACCTAGCGGGATATCTTTATTGGACAGATACGCAGTATTTT	CASSLDLAGYLYWTDTQYF
TRBD1	-	TRBV6-2/TRBV6-3	TRBJ2-7	TGTGCCAGCAGTCTGTACGGACAGGCCTACGAGCAGTACTTC	CASSLYGQAYEQYF
TRBD1	-	TRBV4-1	TRBJ2-6	TGCGCCAGCAGCCCCGATCGCGGGACAGGACCCTCTGGGGCCAACGTCCTGACTTTC	CASSPDRGTGPSGANVLTF
-	few	TRBV10-3	TRBJ1-5	TGTGCCATCAGTGAAGGGGACATCAATCAGCCCCAGCATTTT	CAISEGDINQPQHF
TRBD2	few	TRBV19	TRBJ2-7	TGTGCCAGTAGTCTCCGGGGGGAGGGCCGATACGAGCAGTACTTC	CASSLRGEGRYEQYF
-	-	TRBV12-5	TRBJ1-2	TGTGCTAGTGGTTTTTCCAGCCTCGCGGGTGGGCACGGCTACACCTTC	CASGFSSLAGGHGYTF
TRBD2	-	TRBV24-1	TRBJ2-1	TGTGCCACCAGTATGTCCCTAGCGGGAGGTAGGGATGAGCAGTTCTTC	CATSMSLAGGRDEQFF
-	-	TRBV7-9	TRBJ2-1	TGTGCCAGCAGCTTGCGAGGAGAGCAGTTCTTC	CASSLRGEQFF
-	-	TRBV2	TRBJ2-1	TGTGCCAGCAGGGCACCCTACAATGAGCAGTTCTTC	CASRAPYNEQFF
-	once	TRBV19	TRBJ1-2	TGTGCCAGTAGTCGTCAGTCCTATGGCTACACCTTC	CASSRQSYGYTF
-	-	TRBV5-1	TRBJ1-1	TGCGCCAGCAGTGATCAAGGGGCGAACACTGAAGCTTTCTTT	CASSDQGANTEAFF
-	-	TRBV19	TRBJ1-5	TGTGCCAGTAGTATCACCGGGGTAAGGGATCAGCCCCAGCATTTT	CASSITGVRDQPQHF
-	-	TRBV28	TRBJ2-7	TGTGCCAGCAGGCAGTTCTACGAGCAGTACTTC	CASRQFYEQYF
TRBD1	-	TRBV19	TRBJ2-2	TGTGCCAGTAGTAGGACAGGACTGAACACCGGGGAGCTGTTTTTT	CASSRTGLNTGELFF
TRBD1	-	TRBV6-5	TRBJ2-7	TGTGCCAGCAAGTTGGGACAGGGACCCTACGAGCAGTACTTC	CASKLGQGPYEQYF
TRBD1	-	TRBV5-4	TRBJ2-3	TGTGCCAGCAGCGGACAGGGGGCTGGTGCAGATACGCAGTATTTT	CASSGQGAGADTQYF
TRBD2	-	TRBV7-3	TRBJ2-1	TGTGCCAGCAGCCCAGGACTAGCCACATACAATGAGCAGTTCTTC	CASSPGLATYNEQFF
TRBD2	few	TRBV7-8	TRBJ2-1	TGTGCCAGCAGCTGGCCGGGACTAGGGTCGAATGAGCAGTTCTTC	CASSWPGLGSNEQFF
-	-	TRBV2	TRBJ1-6	TGTGCCAGCAGTGAACGGGTATCGGGGGTGTCCTATAATTCACCCCTCCACTTT	CASSERVSGVSYNSPLHF
-	many	TRBV6-5	TRBJ2-7	TGTGCCAGCAGTTCCACCTACGAGCAGTACTTC	CASSSTYEQYF
TRBD1	few	TRBV7-9	TRBJ1-5	TGTGCCAGCAGCGGAGGAGGGGGCCCCCTGCATTTT	CASSGGGGPLHF
-	-	TRBV7-6	TRBJ1-1	TGTGCCAGCAGCTTAGCGGTGATCGGCAGGTCTGAAGCTTTCTTT	CASSLAVIGRSEAFF
TRBD2	-	TRBV10-2	TRBJ2-3	TGCGCCAGCAGAGACACTAGCGGGAGTGCAGATACGCAGTATTTT	CASRDTSGSADTQYF
TRBD1	-	TRBV5-1	TRBJ2-2	TGCGCCAGCAGCCCGGGACAGGGGGAGACCGGGGAGCTGTTTTTT	CASSPGQGETGELFF
TRBD2	-	TRBV27	TRBJ2-5	TGTGCCAGCAGTCCGACTCCCGGACTAGCAGTCCAAGAGACCCAGTACTTC	CASSPTPGLAVQETQYF
-	-	TRBV30	TRBJ1-1	TGTGCCTGGAGTGTTAGGGGCAGAAACACTGAAGCTTTCTTT	CAWSVRGRNTEAFF
-	-	TRBV7-2	TRBJ2-1	TGTGCCAGCGCGGCGGGACTGTACAATGAGCAGTTCTTC	CASAAGLYNEQFF
-	-	TRBV6-5	TRBJ2-1	TGTGCCAGCAGCTTCACAGGCGTCTCCTACAATGAGCAGTTCTTC	CASSFTGVSYNEQFF
-	-	TRBV2	TRBJ2-1	TGTGCCAGCAGAGACCCCGCGACACGGCTGGGGCAGTTCTTC	CASRDPATRLGQFF
TRBD1	once	TRBV27	TRBJ2-7	TGTGCCAGCAGTCCAGGACAGGGAACCTACGAGCAGTACTTC	CASSPGQGTYEQYF
-	-	TRBV6-1	TRBJ1-4	TGTGCCAGCAGTGACTTGACAGCCCCAACTAATGAAAAACTGTTTTTT	CASSDLTAPTNEKLFF
-	-	TRBV21-1	TRBJ2-7	TGTGCCAGCAGCCTCAACCGGGACAGATCCTACGAGCAGTACTTC	CASSLNRDRSYEQYF
-	-	TRBV6-1	TRBJ2-5	TGTGCCAGCAGTGAGGTTTTTGGCAGTCAAGAGACCCAGTACTTC	CASSEVFGSQETQYF
-	-	TRBV3-1/TRBV3-2	TRBJ2-5	TGTGCCAGCAGCCCAGGGATGGAGACCCAGTACTTC	CASSPGMETQYF